The 3 T cell receptor beta chains presented below share a single source sample, sequenced in a study of T cells in Graves' hyperthyroidism and ophthalmopathy. It was RNA transcripts that yielded the amplified TCR beta CDR3 regions. In the first-round RT-PCR of the TCR CDR3, the HTBI primer set was used. TCRdb independently ran MiXCR on the multiplex PCR reads; one entry per CDR3 protein. The top ten hold approximately 8.4% of the sample, which has around 580,000 distinct CDR3 sequences, 46% seen once. The sample taken for sequencing was peripheral blood or thyroid tissue (not recorded which). These receptors all come from a woman aged 18-29 years with Graves' hyperthyroidism.

The rearrangement uses TRBV2 and TRBJ1-2, with D possibly TRBD1 on 6 matching bases. This CDR3 contains 12 residues. The V gene's germline CDR1 is SNHLY and CDR2 FYNNEI. V was clipped by 9 bases and J by 6 bases, with 14 bases between them. CDR3 amino acids: CASDQGLDGYTF. DNA of the CDR3: TGTGCCAGTGATCAGGGGTTGGATGGCTACACCTTC. The whole variable domain, filled in from reference TRBV2 and TRBJ1-2, reads EPEVTQTPSHQVTQMGQEVILRCVPISNHLYFYWYRQILGQKVEFLVSFYNNEISEKSEIFDDQFSVERPDGSNFTLKIRSTKLEDSAMYFCASDQGLDGYTFGSGTRLTVV.

This clonotype has a single count. The chain uses TRBV7-9 and TRBJ2-5; a weak D match, TRBD1 (6 bases). Trimming shortened V by 5 bases and J by 7 bases, and 17 bases separated the two germline ends. The germline V gene encodes CDR1 SEHNR and CDR2 FQNEAQ (reference sequence). There are 14 residues in the CDR3. CDR3: CASSPYRERGTQYF. The CDR3 region has the DNA TGTGCCAGCAGCCCATACAGGGAACGGGGGACCCAGTACTTC.

This clonotype was seen ten or more times. The CDR3 sequence is CASSFRTTVEDEKLFF. The CDR3, as DNA: TGTGCCAGCAGCTTCCGAACGACGGTGGAGGATGAAAAACTGTTTTTT. The J gene is TRBJ1-4, the V gene TRBV7-9, with D unclear. V was cut by 3 bases and J by 6 bases, with 17 bases left in between. The germline CDR1 and CDR2 sequences are SEHNR and FQNEAQ (reference sequence). The CDR3 runs to 16 residues.